The 11 T cell receptor beta chains below were found in one sample sequenced in a study of blood T cells in healthy people across ages. Sample-barcoded 5' priming and a J-beta primer mix drove a second PCR of 7 to 11 cycles. TCRdb re-analysed the 5' RACE reads in MiXCR, keeping a single row per CDR3 protein. The sample carries about 780,000 distinct CDR3 sequences, approximately 24% recorded once. This sample also appeared in a second study, on T cells of mothers and their children.

Sequencing used blood. The source of these receptors is a boy aged 5-17 years in good health.

In nucleotides, the CDR3 is TGTGCCAGCAGCCAAGCCCAGAAGGCTCACGGCTACACCTTC. Protein sequence: CASSQAQKAHGYTF. This chain uses TRBV3-1 with TRBJ1-2; no definite D call. The CDR3 loop spans 14 amino acids. The germline V and J ends were trimmed by 1 base and 8 bases, with 14 bases remaining between them. Germline CDR1 is LGHDT and CDR2 is YNNKEL (reference sequence).

The J gene is TRBJ2-7, the V gene TRBV12-3 or TRBV12-4, with D possibly TRBD2 on 6 matching bases. This CDR3 is 12 amino acids long. Trimming removed 8 bases at V and 6 bases at J, with 14 bases between. CDR3 in DNA: TGTGCCAGCGGAGGGGCCTTGGGCGAGCAGTACTTC. Its protein product is CASGGALGEQYF.

V usage is TRBV20-1 and J usage is TRBJ2-5; D could derive from TRBD1 or TRBD2 (6 bases each). V dropped 4 bases and J dropped 3 bases, with 15 bases sitting between them. This CDR3 comprises 14 residues. Per the germline V gene, CDR1 is DFQATT and CDR2 is SNEGSKA (reference sequence). The CDR3 here is CSATGTRTKETQYF. CDR3 nucleotides: TGCAGTGCTACCGGGACACGGACTAAAGAGACCCAGTACTTC.

To note about this clonotype: At one boundary the junction diverges from the germline segment, which might be a read error. The chain carries TRBV5-1 and TRBJ1-6, with a weak D call TRBD1 (6 bases). The CDR3 is 15 amino acids. The germline CDR1 and CDR2 sequences are SGHRS and YFSETQ. DNA of the CDR3: TGTGCCAGCAGGATTAGGACAGAGTATAATTCACCCCTCCACTTT. Protein product: CASRIRTEYNSPLHF. The variable domain in full, with the rest retrieved from reference TRBV5-1 and TRBJ1-6, is KAGVTQTPRYLIKTRGQQVTLSCSPISGHRSVSWYQQTPGQGLQFLFEYFSETQRNKGNFPGRFSGRQFSNSRSEMNVSTLELGDSALYLCASRIRTEYNSPLHFGNGTRLTVT.

This clonotype was found a few times. The CDR3: CASSLDREFDTDTQYF. For the CDR3, the DNA is TGTGCCAGCAGCTTAGACAGGGAGTTTGACACAGATACGCAGTATTTT. This rearrangement joins TRBV13 to TRBJ2-3, with D possibly TRBD1 on 6 matching bases. Germline loops: CDR1 PRHDT, CDR2 FYEKMQ (reference sequence). The V end lost 1 base, the J end lost 2 bases, and 13 bases lay between the germline ends. This CDR3 has 16 residues. Looking up the rest from reference TRBV13 and TRBJ2-3 gives the full variable domain: AAGVIQSPRHLIKEKRETATLKCYPIPRHDTVYWYQQGPGQDPQFLISFYEKMQSDKGSIPDRFSAQQFSDYHSELNMSSLELGDSALYFCASSLDREFDTDTQYFGPGTRLTVL.

The chain combines TRBV2 with TRBJ2-4, with 11 nucleotides matching TRBD2. The V segment lost 5 bases and the J segment 6 bases; nucleotides outside the gene matches: 6. The CDR3 loop spans 15 amino acids. Germline V gene data show CDR1 as SNHLY and CDR2 as FYNNEI. CDR3 region: CASSFSGGAGNIQYF. The CDR3 nucleotides are TGTGCCAGCAGTTTTAGCGGGGGGGCCGGAAACATTCAGTACTTC.

This clonotype was recorded a few times. The junction departs from the called germline gene at one end, perhaps through a read error. This chain joins TRBV12-3 or TRBV12-4 and TRBJ1-2; D unclear. The CDR3 is 13 amino acids. The CDR3 reads CASSFLTNYGYTF. CDR3 in DNA: TGTGCCAGCAGTTTTTTGACAAACTACGGCTACACCTTC.

This rearrangement joins TRBV20-1 to TRBJ1-1; the D is unclear. Trimming pared 4 bases from V and 0 bases from J, leaving 9 bases between. This CDR3 contains 13 residues. Germline V gene data show CDR1 as DFQATT and CDR2 as SNEGSKA (reference sequence). The CDR3 sequence is CSAIRGLNTEAFF. In DNA form, the CDR3 reads TGCAGTGCTATAAGAGGGCTGAACACTGAAGCTTTCTTT.

In the case of this clonotype: Germline and junction disagree at one end, which may indicate a read error. This chain joins TRBV10-2 and TRBJ2-3; 8 bases fit TRBD2. Germline assignment: CDR1 WSHSY and CDR2 SAAADI. This CDR3 spans 15 amino acids. CDR3 protein: CASRPGTSGTDTQYF. The CDR3 nucleotides read TGCGCCAGCCGTCCCGGGACTAGTGGCACAGATACGCAGTACTTT.

The chain has TRBV12-3 or TRBV12-4 and TRBJ1-1; no reliable D call. The CDR3 extends over 13 amino acids. The V end was cut by 5 bases, the J end by 3 bases, with 10 bases between. CDR3 residues: CASSKIPDTEAFF. In DNA form, the CDR3 reads TGTGCCAGCAGTAAAATTCCGGACACTGAAGCTTTCTTT.

This clonotype has only a few counts. The gene calls are TRBV7-3 and TRBJ1-4, with D possibly being TRBD1 (5 bases). V gave up 1 base and J gave up 8 bases, with 17 bases separating them. The CDR3 is made up of 16 amino acids. Germline CDR1 and CDR2: SGHTA and FQGTGA. CDR3 sequence reads: CASSLRGRQAGEKLFF. CDR3 nucleotide sequence: TGTGCCAGCAGCTTAAGAGGGCGGCAGGCAGGGGAAAAACTGTTTTTT.